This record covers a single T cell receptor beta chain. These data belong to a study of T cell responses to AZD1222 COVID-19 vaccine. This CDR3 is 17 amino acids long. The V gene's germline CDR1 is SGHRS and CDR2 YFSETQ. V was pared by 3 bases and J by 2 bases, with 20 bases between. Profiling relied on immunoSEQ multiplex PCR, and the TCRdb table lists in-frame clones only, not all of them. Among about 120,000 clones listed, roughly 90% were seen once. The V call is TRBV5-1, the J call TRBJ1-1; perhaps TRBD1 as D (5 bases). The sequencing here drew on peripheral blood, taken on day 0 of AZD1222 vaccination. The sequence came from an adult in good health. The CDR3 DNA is TGCGCCAGCAGCTCATCGGGGCTTCTCCGCTTTAACACTGAAGCTTTCTTT. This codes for CASSSSGLLRFNTEAFF.